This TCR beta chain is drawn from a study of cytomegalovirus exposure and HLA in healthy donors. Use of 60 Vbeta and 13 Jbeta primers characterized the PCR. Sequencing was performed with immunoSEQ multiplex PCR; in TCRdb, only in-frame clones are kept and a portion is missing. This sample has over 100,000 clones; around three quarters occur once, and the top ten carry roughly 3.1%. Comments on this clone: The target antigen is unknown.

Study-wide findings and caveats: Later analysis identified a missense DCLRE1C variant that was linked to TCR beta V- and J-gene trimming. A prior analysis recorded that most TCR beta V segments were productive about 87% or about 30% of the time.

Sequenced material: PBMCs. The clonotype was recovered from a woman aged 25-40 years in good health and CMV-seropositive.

The CDR3 DNA reads as TGTGCCAGCAGGGGGACAGAAAATAGCAATCAGCCCCAGCATTTT. Its translation is CASRGTENSNQPQHF. The J gene is TRBJ1-5, the V gene TRBV28, with TRBD1 identical over 7 bases. This CDR3 region has 15 residues. Germline loops: CDR1 MDHEN, CDR2 SYDVKM. The trim removed 6 bases at V and 0 bases at J, leaving 5 bases unmatched.